The 15 T cell receptor beta chains below all came from one sample that was sequenced in a study of T-cell memory formation after mild COVID-19. Using its own MiXCR run on the 5' RACE reads, TCRdb lists one record per CDR3 protein. Seen here are approximately 210,000 distinct CDR3 sequences, about 10% observed once, and the top ten hold less than 4%. Sequenced: PBMCs or a T cell subset sorted from them (not recorded which). These receptors were taken from a man between 18 and 29 years old who had mild COVID-19 (a few samples of this study predate the infection). Cell type and time point are not known.

This clonotype occurred a few times. The chain is built from TRBV4-2 and TRBJ2-3; perhaps TRBD2 as D (5 bases). Per germline, CDR1 LGHNA and CDR2 YNFKEQ. The V end lost 1 base, the J end lost 6 bases, and 11 bases lay between the germline ends. The CDR3 has 14 residues. As DNA, the CDR3 is TGTGCCAGCAGCCAAGCCCCTAGCAGGGATACGCAGTATTTT. Its protein product is CASSQAPSRDTQYF.

CDR3 protein: CASSPLPGLAGNLAKNIQYF. The CDR3 coding sequence is TGTGCCAGCAGCCCCCTCCCGGGACTAGCGGGGAACCTAGCCAAAAACATTCAGTACTTC. The chain links TRBV11-3 to TRBJ2-4; 13 bases fit TRBD2. Germline V CDR1 and CDR2: SGHNT, YENEEA. V was pared by 5 bases and J by 0 bases, with 13 bases of the junction left unmatched. This CDR3 has 20 residues.

This clonotype has ten or more counts. The chain uses TRBV4-1 and TRBJ2-2; 11 nucleotides line up with TRBD2. Per the germline V gene, CDR1 is MGHRA and CDR2 is YSYEKL. Losses at the gene ends were 4 bases for V and 2 bases for J; bases not matched to a gene: 6. The CDR3 is made up of 17 amino acids. In DNA form, the CDR3 reads TGCGCCAGCAGCCTAAGGCTAGCGGGGGGTAACACCGGGGAGCTGTTTTTT. This codes for CASSLRLAGGNTGELFF.

The V and J genes are TRBV3-1 and TRBJ2-1; the D call may be TRBD1 or TRBD2 (5 bases each). The CDR3 has 17 amino acids. Germline CDR1 is LGHDT and CDR2 is YNNKEL (reference sequence). Trimming pared 0 bases from V and 6 bases from J, leaving 18 bases between. The DNA of the CDR3 is TGTGCCAGCAGCCAAGATGGGGGTCTAGACCCGAGCAATGAGCAGTTCTTC. It yields the protein CASSQDGGLDPSNEQFF.

The J gene is TRBJ1-4, the V gene TRBV27, with no clear D. The V end lost 3 bases, the J end lost 8 bases, and 16 bases lay between the germline ends. This CDR3 has 15 amino acids. Germline lookup yields CDR1 MNHEY and CDR2 SMNVEV (reference sequence). The CDR3 DNA is TGTGCCAGCAGTTTTTCGGTTGCCCTGCGGGAAAAACTGTTTTTT. The encoded protein is CASSFSVALREKLFF.

J is TRBJ1-3 and V is TRBV7-8; 10 bases are a match to TRBD1. This CDR3 region has 16 residues. CDR1 and CDR2 from the germline V gene are SGHVS and FQNEAQ. V shed 3 bases and J 0 bases; nucleotides not matched to a gene: 2. CDR3 region: CASSLGQGNSGNTIYF. DNA of the CDR3: TGTGCCAGCAGCTTGGGACAGGGGAACTCTGGAAACACCATATATTTT.

The CDR3: CASSWGSSFAETQYF. CDR3 nucleotide sequence: TGTGCCAGCAGCTGGGGCTCTAGTTTTGCAGAGACCCAGTACTTC. This sequence joins TRBV5-8 and TRBJ2-5; D might be TRBD1 (5 bases). CDR3 length equals 15 residues. Trimming left V 3 bases short and J 4 bases short, with 16 bases between. Germline V gene sequence: CDR1 SGHTS, CDR2 YDEGEE.

This clonotype was observed a handful of times. The chain carries TRBV5-1 and TRBJ2-7; the D is unclear. Germline V gene sequence: CDR1 SGHRS, CDR2 YFSETQ. The CDR3 has 13 amino acids. Trimming took 1 base from V and 5 from J, leaving 10 bases between them. As DNA, the CDR3 is TGCGCCAGCAGCTTGTTCCAGGAAGACGAGCAGTACGTC. Translation gives CASSLFQEDEQYV.

This clonotype has a handful of counts. The chain employs TRBV7-8 and TRBJ1-2; the D is unclear. Germline V gives CDR1 SGHVS, CDR2 FQNEAQ. The V and J ends lost 1 base and 0 bases respectively, with 9 bases between them. This CDR3 has 15 amino acids. CDR3: CASSLGSLTNYGYTF. Written as DNA, the CDR3 is TGTGCCAGCAGCTTAGGTAGCTTGACTAACTATGGCTACACCTTC.

V usage is TRBV11-2 and J usage is TRBJ2-1, with D unresolved. The ends were cut back, 1 base at V and 8 bases at J, with 9 bases in the middle. The CDR3 is 13 residues long. Per the germline V gene, CDR1 is SGHAT and CDR2 is FQNNGV. The CDR3 nucleotides read TGTGCCAGCAGCTTAGTCCCTGGCCATGAGCAGTTCTTC. Translated: CASSLVPGHEQFF.

This clonotype was observed a handful of times. The chain combines TRBV7-9 with TRBJ1-1; 7 positions agree with TRBD1. CDR1 is SEHNR and CDR2 is FQNEAQ in the germline V gene (reference sequence). This CDR3 region has 15 residues. The trim removed 5 bases at V and 2 bases at J, leaving 8 bases unmatched. The CDR3 DNA is TGTGCCAGCAGCCTGCAACAGGGGCCTAACACTGAAGCTTTCTTT. It specifies CASSLQQGPNTEAFF.

This chain links TRBV7-9 with TRBJ1-2; TRBD1 matches 7 bases. CDR1 SEHNR and CDR2 FQNEAQ come from the germline V gene (reference sequence). The CDR3 is 14 amino acids. V lost 5 bases, J lost 6 bases, and 9 bases stayed unmatched. CDR3 bases: TGTGCCAGCAGCCCCAACGACAGGGCAGATGGCTACACCTTC. This translates into CASSPNDRADGYTF.

This chain joins TRBV28 and TRBJ1-6; tentatively, D is TRBD1 (5 bases). In germline, CDR1 is MDHEN, CDR2 SYDVKM. The CDR3 consists of 14 residues. V lost 7 bases to trimming and J lost 10 bases, with 17 bases between them. In nucleotides, the CDR3 is TGTGCCAGCACGACAGCTATGGGAGAATCACCCCTCCACTTT. Encoded protein: CASTTAMGESPLHF.

This clonotype has more than one count but fewer than ten. The chain has TRBV6-5 and TRBJ1-4; D is perhaps TRBD1 (5 bases). Germline lookup yields CDR1 MNHEY and CDR2 SVGAGI. CDR3 length: 16 amino acids. Between the trimmed V and J ends, which lost 1 base and 4 bases, there was a span of 13 bases. CDR3: CASSYYGGQGNEKLFF. CDR3 in DNA: TGTGCCAGCAGTTACTACGGTGGGCAGGGTAATGAAAAACTGTTTTTT.

This CDR3 reads CASSPRPGQDEQFF. The CDR3 bases are TGCGCCAGCAGCCCCAGGCCCGGACAGGATGAGCAGTTCTTC. The chain recombines TRBV5-1 with TRBJ2-1, with 7 bases lining up with TRBD1. V lost 4 bases and J lost 8; bases outside the gene matches: 9. CDR1 and CDR2 from the germline V gene are SGHRS and YFSETQ. The CDR3 runs to 14 residues.